Below, one T cell receptor beta chain is given with its context. Its antigen is not identified. The data were obtained in a study of memory CD4+ T cells and cytomegalovirus serostatus. Regarding the study as a whole: CD4+ memory repertoires contained about 40% of the roughly 150 reported CMV TCRbeta sequences. Suggested: most of the CMV-linked TCR signature lies in CD4+ memory cells.

The sort gate was single viable CD3+CD4+CD8-CD45RO+ cells for memory CD4+ T cells. Donors' CMV status reflects serum IgG against pp150, pp28, p38, p52. Germline V gives CDR1 MNHEY, CDR2 SVGAGI. The V end lost 4 bases, the J end lost 2 bases, and 9 bases lay between the germline ends. CDR3 length equals 14 residues. This table comes from immunoSEQ multiplex PCR, and its TCRdb copy is limited to in-frame clones, with some not included. Among some 87,000 clones listed, roughly 80% were seen once. The chain carries TRBV6-5 and TRBJ2-1; tentative D call: TRBD2 (5 bases). The sample consisted of memory CD4+ T cells from blood. This clonotype was obtained from an adult in good health and CMV-seropositive. The CDR3 sequence: CASSWESTYNEQFF. DNA for the CDR3: TGTGCCAGCAGTTGGGAGTCTACCTACAATGAGCAGTTCTTC.